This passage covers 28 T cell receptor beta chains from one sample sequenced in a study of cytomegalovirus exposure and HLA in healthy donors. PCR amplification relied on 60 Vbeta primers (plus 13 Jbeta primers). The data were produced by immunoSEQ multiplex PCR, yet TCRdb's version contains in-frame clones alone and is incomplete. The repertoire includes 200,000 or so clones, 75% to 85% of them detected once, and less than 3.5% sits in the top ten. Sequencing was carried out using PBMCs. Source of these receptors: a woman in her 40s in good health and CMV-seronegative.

The CDR3 reads CASRLTGGPYEQYF. CDR3 sequence (DNA): TGCGCCAGCAGGCTGACAGGGGGCCCCTACGAGCAGTACTTC. The rearrangement uses TRBV5-1 and TRBJ2-7; 10 bases line up with TRBD1. Germline V gene lookup returns CDR1 SGHRS and CDR2 YFSETQ. This CDR3 is 14 amino acids long. The V gene end was trimmed by 5 bases and the J gene end by 2 bases; junction bases not matched to a gene: 4.

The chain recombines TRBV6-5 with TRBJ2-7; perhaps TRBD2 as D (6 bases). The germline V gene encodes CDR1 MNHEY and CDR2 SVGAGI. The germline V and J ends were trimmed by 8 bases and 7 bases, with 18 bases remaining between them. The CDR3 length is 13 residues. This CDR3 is CASAGPPYREQYF. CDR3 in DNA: TGTGCCAGCGCGGGACCGCCCTACCGGGAGCAGTACTTC.

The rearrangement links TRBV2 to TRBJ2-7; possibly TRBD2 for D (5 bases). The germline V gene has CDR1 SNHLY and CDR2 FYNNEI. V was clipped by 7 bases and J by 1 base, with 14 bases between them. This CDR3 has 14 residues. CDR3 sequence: CASTSGGGSYEQYF. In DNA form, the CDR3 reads TGTGCCAGCACCTCCGGAGGTGGGTCCTACGAGCAGTACTTC.

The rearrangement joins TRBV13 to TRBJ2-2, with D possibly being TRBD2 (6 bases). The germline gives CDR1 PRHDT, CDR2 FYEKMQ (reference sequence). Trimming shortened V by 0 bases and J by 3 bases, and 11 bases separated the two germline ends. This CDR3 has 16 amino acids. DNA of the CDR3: TGTGCCAGCAGCTTAGGGGGGGGAGCGGACACCGGGGAGCTGTTTTTT. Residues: CASSLGGGADTGELFF.

CDR3 DNA sequence: TGCGCCAGCAGCACACCGGGACAGTGGAAAAATAGCAATCAGCCCCAGCATTTT. Amino acids: CASSTPGQWKNSNQPQHF. The chain is built from TRBV5-1 and TRBJ1-5, with 7 bases fitting TRBD1. CDR1 SGHRS and CDR2 YFSETQ come from the germline V gene. With 4 bases clipped from V and 0 bases from J, the junction kept 13 bases outside the gene matches. The CDR3 runs to 18 residues.

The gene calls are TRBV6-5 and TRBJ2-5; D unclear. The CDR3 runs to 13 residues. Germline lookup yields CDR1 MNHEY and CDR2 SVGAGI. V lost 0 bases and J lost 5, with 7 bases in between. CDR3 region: CASSYSSAETQYF. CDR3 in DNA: TGTGCCAGCAGTTACTCGAGCGCCGAGACCCAGTACTTC.

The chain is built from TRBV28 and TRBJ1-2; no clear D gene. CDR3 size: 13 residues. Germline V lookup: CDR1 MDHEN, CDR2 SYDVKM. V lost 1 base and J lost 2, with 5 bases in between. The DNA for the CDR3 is TGTGCCAGCAGTTTATTCAGGAACTATGGCTACACCTTC. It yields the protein CASSLFRNYGYTF.

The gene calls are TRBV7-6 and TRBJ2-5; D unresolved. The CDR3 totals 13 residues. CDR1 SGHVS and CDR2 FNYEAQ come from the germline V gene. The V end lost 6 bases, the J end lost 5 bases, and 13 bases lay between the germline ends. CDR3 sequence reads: CASSLGPVETQYF. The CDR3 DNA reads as TGTGCCAGCAGTTTGGGCCCCGTCGAGACCCAGTACTTC.

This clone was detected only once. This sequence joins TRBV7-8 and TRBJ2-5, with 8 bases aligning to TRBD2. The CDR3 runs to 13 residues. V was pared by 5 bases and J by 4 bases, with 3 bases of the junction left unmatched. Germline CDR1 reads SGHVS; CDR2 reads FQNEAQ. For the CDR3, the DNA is TGTGCCAGCAGCCGGAGCGGGAGAGAGACCCAGTACTTC. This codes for CASSRSGRETQYF.

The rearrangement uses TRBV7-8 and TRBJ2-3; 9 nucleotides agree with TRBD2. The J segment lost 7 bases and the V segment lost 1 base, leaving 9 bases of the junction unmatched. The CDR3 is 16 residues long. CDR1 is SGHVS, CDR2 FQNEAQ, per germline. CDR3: CASSLGGGRAVNTQYF. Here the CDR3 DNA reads TGTGCCAGCAGCTTAGGGGGCGGGAGGGCCGTAAATACGCAGTATTTT.

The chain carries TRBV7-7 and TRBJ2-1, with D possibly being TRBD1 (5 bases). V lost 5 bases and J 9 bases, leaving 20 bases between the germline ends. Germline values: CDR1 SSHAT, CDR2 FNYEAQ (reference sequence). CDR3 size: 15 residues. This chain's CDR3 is CASSPPGRGETEQFF. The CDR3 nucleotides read TGTGCCAGCAGCCCCCCTGGAAGGGGCGAAACTGAGCAGTTCTTC.

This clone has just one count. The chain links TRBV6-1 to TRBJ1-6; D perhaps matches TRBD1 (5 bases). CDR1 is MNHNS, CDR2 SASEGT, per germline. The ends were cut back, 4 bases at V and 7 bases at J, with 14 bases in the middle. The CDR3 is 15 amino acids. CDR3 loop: CASSATAGVNSPLHF. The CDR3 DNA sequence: TGTGCCAGCAGTGCGACAGCGGGGGTAAATTCACCCCTCCACTTT.

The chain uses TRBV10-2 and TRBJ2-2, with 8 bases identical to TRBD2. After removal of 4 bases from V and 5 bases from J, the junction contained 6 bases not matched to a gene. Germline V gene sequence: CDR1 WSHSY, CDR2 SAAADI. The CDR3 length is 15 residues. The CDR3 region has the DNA TGCGCCAGCAGTGGAACGGCGGGAGGAACCGGGGAGCTGTTTTTT. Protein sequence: CASSGTAGGTGELFF.

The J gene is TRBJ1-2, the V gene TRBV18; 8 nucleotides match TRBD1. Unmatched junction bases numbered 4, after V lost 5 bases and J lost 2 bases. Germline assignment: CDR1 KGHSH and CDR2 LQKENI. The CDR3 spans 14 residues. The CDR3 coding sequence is TGTGCCAGCTCATTGGGACAGGCGAACTATGGCTACACCTTC. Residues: CASSLGQANYGYTF. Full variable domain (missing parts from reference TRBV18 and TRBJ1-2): NAGVMQNPRHLVRRRGQEARLRCSPMKGHSHVYWYRQLPEEGLKFMVYLQKENIIDESGMPKERFSAEFPKEGPSILRIQQVVRGDSAAYFCASSLGQANYGYTFGSGTRLTVV.

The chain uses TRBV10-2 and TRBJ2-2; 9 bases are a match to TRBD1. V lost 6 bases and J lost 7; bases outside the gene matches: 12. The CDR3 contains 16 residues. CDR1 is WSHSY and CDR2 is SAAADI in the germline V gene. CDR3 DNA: TGCGCCAGCAGGACTCCGGGACAGGGCTTAGGCGGGGAGCTGTTTTTT. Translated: CASRTPGQGLGGELFF.

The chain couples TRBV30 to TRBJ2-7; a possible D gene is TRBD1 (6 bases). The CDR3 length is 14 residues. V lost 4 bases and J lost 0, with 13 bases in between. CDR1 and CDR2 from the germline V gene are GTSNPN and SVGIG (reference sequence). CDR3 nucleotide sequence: TGTGCCTGGACGGACAGTCTATTCTCCTACGAGCAGTACTTC. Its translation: CAWTDSLFSYEQYF. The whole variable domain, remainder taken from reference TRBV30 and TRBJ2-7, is SQTIHQWPATLVQPVGSPLSLECTVEGTSNPNLYWYRQAAGRGLQLLFYSVGIGQISSEVPQNLSASRPQDRQFILSSKKLLLSDSGFYLCAWTDSLFSYEQYFGPGTRLTVT.

CDR3: CASRRSGYNEQFF. CDR3 in DNA: TGCGCCAGCAGGCGTAGCGGCTACAATGAGCAGTTCTTC. The chain couples TRBV5-1 to TRBJ2-1, with D maybe TRBD2 (6 bases). The CDR3 has 13 residues. The V end lost 5 bases, the J end lost 3 bases, and 9 bases lay between the germline ends. Per the germline V gene, CDR1 is SGHRS and CDR2 is YFSETQ. Full variable domain (remainder filled in from reference TRBV5-1 and TRBJ2-1): KAGVTQTPRYLIKTRGQQVTLSCSPISGHRSVSWYQQTPGQGLQFLFEYFSETQRNKGNFPGRFSGRQFSNSRSEMNVSTLELGDSALYLCASRRSGYNEQFFGPGTRLTVL.

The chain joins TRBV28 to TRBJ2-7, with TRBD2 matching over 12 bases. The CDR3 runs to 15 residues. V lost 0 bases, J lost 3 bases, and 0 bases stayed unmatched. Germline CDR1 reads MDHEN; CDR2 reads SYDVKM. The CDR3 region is CASSLWTSGSYEQYF. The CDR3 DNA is TGTGCCAGCAGTTTATGGACTAGCGGGAGCTACGAGCAGTACTTC.

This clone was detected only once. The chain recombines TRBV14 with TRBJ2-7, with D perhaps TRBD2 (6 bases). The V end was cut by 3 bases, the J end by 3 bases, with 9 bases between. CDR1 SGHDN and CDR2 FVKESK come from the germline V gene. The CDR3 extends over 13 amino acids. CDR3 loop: CASSHPGGYEQYF. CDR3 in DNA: TGTGCCAGCAGCCACCCCGGGGGCTACGAGCAGTACTTC.

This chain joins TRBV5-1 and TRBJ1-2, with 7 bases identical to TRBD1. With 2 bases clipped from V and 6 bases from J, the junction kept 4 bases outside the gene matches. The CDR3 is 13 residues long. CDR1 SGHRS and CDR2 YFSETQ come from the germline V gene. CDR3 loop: CASSLSGGDGYTF. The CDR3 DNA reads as TGCGCCAGCAGCTTATCAGGGGGTGATGGCTACACCTTC.

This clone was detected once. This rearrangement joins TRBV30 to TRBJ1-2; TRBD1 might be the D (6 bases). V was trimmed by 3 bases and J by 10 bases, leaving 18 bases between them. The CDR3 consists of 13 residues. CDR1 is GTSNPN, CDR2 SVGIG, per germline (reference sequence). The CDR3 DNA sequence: TGTGCCTGGAGGTTGCAGGGGTCCCCACACTACACCTTC. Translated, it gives CAWRLQGSPHYTF.

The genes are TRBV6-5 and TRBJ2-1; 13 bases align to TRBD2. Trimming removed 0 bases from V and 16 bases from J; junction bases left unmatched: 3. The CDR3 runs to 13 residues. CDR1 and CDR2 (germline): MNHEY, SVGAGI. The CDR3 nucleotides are TGTGCCAGCAGTTACTCGACTAGCGGGGGGCGTTTCTTC. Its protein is CASSYSTSGGRFF.

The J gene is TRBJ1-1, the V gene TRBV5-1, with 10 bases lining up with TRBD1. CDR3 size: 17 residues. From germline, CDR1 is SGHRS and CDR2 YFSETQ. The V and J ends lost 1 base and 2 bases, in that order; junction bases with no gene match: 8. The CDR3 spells CASSLPDRGWGNTEAFF. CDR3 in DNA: TGCGCCAGCAGCTTGCCGGACAGGGGGTGGGGAAACACTGAAGCTTTCTTT.

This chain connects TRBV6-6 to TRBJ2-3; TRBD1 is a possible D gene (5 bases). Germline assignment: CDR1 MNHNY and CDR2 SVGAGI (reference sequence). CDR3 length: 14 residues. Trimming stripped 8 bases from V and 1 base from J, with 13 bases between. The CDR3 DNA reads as TGTGCCAGCCGGTTCGTCAGGGGCACAGATACGCAGTATTTT. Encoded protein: CASRFVRGTDTQYF.

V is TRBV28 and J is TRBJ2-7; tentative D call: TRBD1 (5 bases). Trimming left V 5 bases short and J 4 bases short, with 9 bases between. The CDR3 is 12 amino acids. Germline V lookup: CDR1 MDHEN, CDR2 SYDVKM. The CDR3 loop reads CASSPGQYEQYF. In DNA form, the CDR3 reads TGTGCCAGCAGTCCAGGACAATACGAGCAGTACTTC.

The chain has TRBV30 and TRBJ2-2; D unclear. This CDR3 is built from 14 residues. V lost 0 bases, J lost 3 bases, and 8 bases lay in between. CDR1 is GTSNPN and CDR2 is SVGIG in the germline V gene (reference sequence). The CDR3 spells CAWSVDGYTGELFF. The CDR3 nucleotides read TGTGCCTGGAGTGTTGACGGGTACACCGGGGAGCTGTTTTTT.

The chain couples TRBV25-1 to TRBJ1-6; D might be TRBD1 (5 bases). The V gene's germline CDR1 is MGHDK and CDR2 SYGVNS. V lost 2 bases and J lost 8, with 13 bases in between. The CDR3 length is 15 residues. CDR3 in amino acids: CASSEVGLGHSPLHF. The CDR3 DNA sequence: TGTGCCAGCAGTGAAGTCGGCCTGGGGCATTCACCCCTCCACTTT.

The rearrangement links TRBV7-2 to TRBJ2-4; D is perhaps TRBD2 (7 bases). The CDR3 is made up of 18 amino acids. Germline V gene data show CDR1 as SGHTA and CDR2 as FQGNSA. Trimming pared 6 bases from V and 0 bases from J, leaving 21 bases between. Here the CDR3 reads CASSSRGDYKLAKNIQYF. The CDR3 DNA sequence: TGTGCCAGCAGTTCAAGGGGGGACTACAAATTAGCCAAAAACATTCAGTACTTC.